Listed here are 15 T cell receptor beta chains from one sample, sequenced in a study of shared clonotypes between healthy human individuals (dated by TCRdb to the early 2020s). Library preparation employed the immunoSEQ multiplex PCR assay. TCRdb mirrors the immuneACCESS table, restricted to in-frame sequences. Some clones are absent from its copies; in checked studies, under half trace to an unresolved V gene, and the reason for the others is unknown. The sample table holds about 490,000 clones, of which around 80% were seen once. The ten largest clones capture 10% to 15% of the sample. The sequenced sample consisted of PBMCs. These receptors were obtained from a woman between 40 and 50 years old in good health. Some clones in this sample may be carry-over from other donors' samples.

The V call is TRBV11-2, the J call TRBJ2-3; D unclear. V was cut by 1 base and J by 5 bases, with 4 bases left in between. CDR3 length: 12 residues. CDR1 and CDR2 from the germline V gene are SGHAT and FQNNGV. The CDR3 DNA reads as TGTGCCAGCAGCTTAGTCATAGATACGCAGTATTTT. It is translated as CASSLVIDTQYF.

V and J are TRBV29-1 and TRBJ1-5; D possibly corresponds to TRBD1 (5 bases). There are 21 residues in the CDR3. Germline-derived CDR1 and CDR2 are SQVTM and ANQGSEA. Trimming stripped 3 bases from V and 5 bases from J, with 35 bases between. The CDR3 DNA reads as TGCAGCGTTGAGGTAGGGGAGTCGTCCCCAACACCACATGTCGAACATCAGCCCCAGCATTTT. Protein product: CSVEVGESSPTPHVEHQPQHF.

The chain carries TRBV28 and TRBJ2-7, with D perhaps given as TRBD1 or TRBD2 (5 bases each). CDR1 is MDHEN and CDR2 is SYDVKM in the germline V gene. The V end lost 8 bases, the J end lost 0 bases, and 29 bases lay between the germline ends. The CDR3 consists of 19 residues. In DNA form, the CDR3 reads TGTGCCAGCTTTACCCCCGGGCAGGGAGACCTCAGACTCTCCTACGAGCAGTACTTC. This translates into CASFTPGQGDLRLSYEQYF.

With respect to this clone: An end of the junction does not agree with germline; a read error may underlie this. Other DNA sequences of this sample code for an identical CDR3. The J gene is TRBJ2-7, the V gene TRBV30, with 8 nucleotides matching TRBD2. The germline gives CDR1 GTSNPN, CDR2 SVGIG (reference sequence). There are 15 residues in the CDR3. CDR3 sequence: CAWAIPGLVSYEQYF. The CDR3 nucleotides read TGCGCCTGGGCGATCCCGGGACTAGTGTCCTACGAGCAGTACTTC.

The chain carries TRBV9 and TRBJ2-3; a possible D gene is TRBD2 (6 bases). The CDR3 is made up of 14 amino acids. Trimming cost V 6 bases and J 6 bases, with 17 bases left between them. Germline CDR1 is SGDLS and CDR2 is YYNGEE. Written as DNA, the CDR3 is TGTGCCAGCAACGTCGGGACTTACAGGGATACGCAGTATTTT. Its translation: CASNVGTYRDTQYF.

This clone was recorded many times. The chain couples TRBV29-1 to TRBJ2-5, with 10 bases that match TRBD2. Germline trimming cut 6 bases from V and 5 bases from J; bases unmatched to any gene: 12. This CDR3 comprises 15 residues. The V gene's germline CDR1 is SQVTM and CDR2 ANQGSEA. In nucleotides, the CDR3 is TGCAGCGTGGGGGCTAGCGGGAGTATTTTGGAGACCCAGTACTTC. Translated: CSVGASGSILETQYF.

This sequence joins TRBV5-1 and TRBJ2-7; TRBD1 matches 7 bases. Looked up from germline, CDR1 is SGHRS and CDR2 is YFSETQ. This CDR3 is built from 15 residues. J lost 3 bases, V lost 6 bases, and 12 bases had no gene match. CDR3 coding DNA: TGCGCCAGCACTGATCCCGGGACAGCCCTCTACGAGCAGTACTTC. Translation: CASTDPGTALYEQYF.

V is TRBV10-2 and J is TRBJ1-6, with D possibly being TRBD1 (5 bases). CDR1 and CDR2 from the germline V gene are WSHSY and SAAADI. Between the trimmed V and J ends, which lost 7 bases and 7 bases, there was a span of 11 bases. The CDR3 length is 13 residues. CDR3: CASNTRDNSPLHF. CDR3 DNA: TGCGCCAGCAATACGAGGGACAATTCACCCCTCCACTTT.

The chain has TRBV19 and TRBJ1-5; TRBD1 might be the D (6 bases). The CDR3 runs 14 residues. V was clipped by 5 bases and J by 7 bases, with 15 bases between them. CDR1 LNHDA and CDR2 SQIVND come from the germline V gene (reference sequence). The CDR3 DNA reads as TGTGCCAGTAGTCCGCAGGGGAGGGAACAGCCCCAGCATTTT. It translates to CASSPQGREQPQHF.

J is TRBJ2-5 and V is TRBV28; 13 nucleotides match TRBD2. The end of the DNA fits TRBJ2-7 better, so the J call may be wrong. The CDR3 runs to 15 residues. Germline CDR1 reads MDHEN; CDR2 reads SYDVKM. CDR3: CASRPGTSGISEQYF. In nucleotides, the CDR3 is TGTGCCAGCAGACCCGGGACTAGCGGGATCTCCGAGCAGTACTTC.

The CDR3 loop is CASTHGPRGGTGELFF. The CDR3 nucleotides are TGCGCCAGCACCCACGGGCCCCGCGGTGGCACCGGGGAGCTGTTTTTT. V gene TRBV5-1 combines with J gene TRBJ2-2; D is unclear. The V and J ends lost 6 bases and 4 bases respectively, with 19 bases between them. The CDR3 is 16 amino acids. In germline, CDR1 is SGHRS, CDR2 YFSETQ.

The V call is TRBV10-3, the J call TRBJ2-3, with D perhaps TRBD2 (6 bases). Between the trimmed V and J ends, which lost 4 bases and 7 bases, there was a span of 18 bases. Germline loops: CDR1 ENHRY, CDR2 SYGVKD. This CDR3 is built from 15 residues. CDR3 loop: CAISAGRGEGNTQYF. The DNA for the CDR3 is TGTGCCATCAGTGCAGGGCGGGGAGAAGGGAATACGCAGTATTTT.

The chain couples TRBV5-6 to TRBJ2-1; TRBD2 agrees at 7 bases. CDR1 is SGHDT, CDR2 YYEEEE, per germline. Trimming at V came to 6 bases and at J to 0 bases, leaving 9 bases not matched to a gene. This CDR3 spans 16 amino acids. As DNA, the CDR3 is TGTGCCAGCAAGTCGCCGACTAGCCGCTCCTACAATGAGCAGTTCTTC. As protein: CASKSPTSRSYNEQFF.

Concerning this clone: Possible read error: a much larger clone is one base away. The chain couples TRBV5-4 to TRBJ2-3; D is unresolved. Deletions cut 1 base from V and 0 bases from J, with 3 bases between. Germline values: CDR1 SGHNT, CDR2 YYREEE (reference sequence). This CDR3 is 13 amino acids long. The CDR3 sequence is CASSLTSTDTQYF. DNA for the CDR3: TGTGCCAGCAGCTTGACTAGCACAGATACGCAGTATTTT. The whole variable domain, remainder taken from reference TRBV5-4 and TRBJ2-3, is ETGVTQSPTHLIKTRGQQVTLRCSSQSGHNTVSWYQQALGQGPQFIFQYYREEENGRGNFPPRFSGLQFPNYSSELNVNALELDDSALYLCASSLTSTDTQYFGPGTRLTVL.

The chain recombines TRBV28 with TRBJ2-7; D is undetermined. Germline V lookup: CDR1 MDHEN, CDR2 SYDVKM. Trimming pared 6 bases from V and 6 bases from J, leaving 12 bases between. This CDR3 contains 12 residues. CDR3 amino acids: CASSSYSGEQYF. The DNA for the CDR3 is TGTGCCAGCAGCTCGTATTCGGGCGAGCAGTACTTC.